The source of this T cell receptor (beta chain) is a study of T cells in Graves' hyperthyroidism and ophthalmopathy. Overall study context: Peripheral blood was collected at initial diagnosis, before any treatment.

Pregnant or lactating patients were excluded, as were those with uncontrolled infection or other autoimmune disease. The PBMCs were taken from approximately 9 ml of fresh peripheral blood. The CDR3 contains 15 residues. V gave up 5 bases and J gave up 1 base, with 15 bases separating them. Per germline, CDR1 MDHEN and CDR2 SYDVKM. This clonotype was found many times. TCR beta CDR3 regions were amplified from RNA transcripts. First-round RT-PCR targeting the TCR CDR3 was performed with the HTBI primer set. TCRdb re-called the multiplex PCR reads through MiXCR, storing one row per CDR3 protein. The sample has some 400,000 distinct CDR3 sequences; approximately 19% are singletons.

Material for sequencing was blood. This chain connects TRBV28 to TRBJ2-7, with TRBD1 as a possible D gene (6 bases). The receptor was derived from a woman between 18 and 30 years old with Graves' hyperthyroidism. CDR3 coding DNA: TGTGCCAGCAGTGCCAGTGGCAGGGGTTCCTACGAGCAGTACTTC. Protein sequence: CASSASGRGSYEQYF. The full variable domain, completed using reference TRBV28 and TRBJ2-7, is DVKVTQSSRYLVKRTGEKVFLECVQDMDHENMFWYRQDPGLGLRLIYFSYDVKMKEKGDIPEGYSVSREKKERFSLILESASTNQTSMYLCASSASGRGSYEQYFGPGTRLTVT.